Listed here are 18 T cell receptor beta chains from one sample, sequenced in a study of blood T cell repertoires in COVID-19 (dated by TCRdb to the early 2020s). The method was the immunoSEQ multiplex PCR assay. Held by TCRdb, this immuneACCESS table contains in-frame sequences only and omits some clones. Under half of the omission traces to an unresolved V gene where checked; the cause of the rest is unknown. The sample table holds approximately 150,000 clones, of which over 75% were seen once. The top ten clonotypes cover 1% to 1.5% of the sample. Sequencing was carried out using PBMCs or T cells enriched from blood (not recorded which). The source of these receptors is a human donor with acute COVID-19. The donor label of this sample is uncertain.

The chain carries TRBV2 and TRBJ2-3; D is undetermined. The germline V and J ends were trimmed by 7 bases and 2 bases, with 7 bases remaining between them. Germline V gene lookup returns CDR1 SNHLY and CDR2 FYNNEI. The CDR3 is 12 residues long. CDR3 DNA sequence: TGTGCCAGCACGCGCTCCACAGATACGCAGTATTTT. Translation: CASTRSTDTQYF.

The DNA for the CDR3 is TGTGCCAGCAGCGTAGATTTGGGGGGGCTCACCGGGGAGCTGTTTTTT. It is translated as CASSVDLGGLTGELFF. The chain employs TRBV9 and TRBJ2-2, with D maybe TRBD2 (7 bases). CDR1 and CDR2 (germline): SGDLS, YYNGEE. The V and J ends lost 0 bases and 4 bases respectively, with 13 bases between them. The CDR3 contains 16 residues.

This chain uses TRBV20-1 with TRBJ2-3, with 8 positions matching TRBD2. Trimming at V came to 3 bases and at J to 2 bases, leaving 7 bases not matched to a gene. Germline loops: CDR1 DFQATT, CDR2 SNEGSKA (reference sequence). The CDR3 extends over 15 amino acids. The CDR3 loop reads CSASLGGGHTDTQYF. The CDR3 DNA reads TGCAGTGCTAGTCTCGGCGGGGGGCACACAGATACGCAGTATTTT.

The chain has TRBV7-3 and TRBJ2-1; 9 positions agree with TRBD2. Germline values: CDR1 SGHTA, CDR2 FQGTGA. CDR3 length equals 16 residues. After removal of 2 bases from V and 3 bases from J, the junction contained 5 bases not matched to a gene. CDR3 sequence: CASSLLSGGNYNEQFF. Written as DNA, the CDR3 is TGTGCCAGCAGCTTACTTAGCGGGGGCAACTACAATGAGCAGTTCTTC.

The V call is TRBV19, the J call TRBJ1-5, with no clear D. Per the germline V gene, CDR1 is LNHDA and CDR2 is SQIVND (reference sequence). The CDR3 covers 15 residues. The V gene lost 3 bases and the J gene lost 0 bases, with 9 bases spanning the gap. CDR3 loop: CASSIRSVSNQPQHF. CDR3 coding DNA: TGTGCCAGTAGTATTCGCTCGGTTAGCAATCAGCCCCAGCATTTT.

In the case of this clone: The missing conserved phenylalanine or tryptophan at the end of this CDR3 makes a read error likely. No DNA is shown, since the ends of the CDR3 on it are uncertain; the CDR3 is the one TCRdb lists. CDR3 sequence reads: CASSEALLDDRI. The J gene is TRBJ1-1, the V gene TRBV6-1; the table's D gene call, TRBD1, was not cross checked with the DNA. The CDR3 contains 12 residues when both ends are counted. Germline V CDR1 and CDR2: MNHNS, SASEGT.

This clone has just one count. The V and J genes are TRBV5-1 and TRBJ2-3; no clear D. Looked up from germline, CDR1 is SGHRS and CDR2 is YFSETQ. CDR3 size: 13 residues. With 2 bases removed from V and 2 bases from J, the gap between germline ends came to 6 bases. DNA of the CDR3: TGCGCCAGCAGCTTTCGGTCCACAGATACGCAGTATTTT. It encodes CASSFRSTDTQYF.

This clone was detected only once. The chain has TRBV3-1 (or the pseudogene TRBV3-2) and TRBJ1-5; 10 bases are shared with TRBD1. There are 15 residues in the CDR3. CDR1 is LGHDT and CDR2 is YNNKEL in the germline V gene (reference sequence). J was trimmed by 6 bases and V by 4 bases; bases with no gene match: 6. The CDR3 nucleotides are TGTGCCAGCAGCCCGGGGACAGGGGAGAGTCAGCCCCAGCATTTT. Its protein product is CASSPGTGESQPQHF.

This clone turned up a few times. V usage is TRBV7-2 and J usage is TRBJ2-6, with TRBD1 matching 8 bases. The CDR3 is made up of 16 amino acids. The germline gives CDR1 SGHTA, CDR2 FQGNSA. Unmatched junction bases numbered 6, after V lost 8 bases and J lost 0 bases. CDR3 loop: CASRPGGSSGANVLTF. CDR3 nucleotide sequence: TGTGCCAGCCGGCCAGGGGGCTCCTCTGGGGCCAACGTCCTGACTTTC.

CDR3 in amino acids: CASSAGTGNTEAFF. The CDR3 DNA follows: TGTGCCAGCAGTGCCGGGACAGGGAACACTGAAGCTTTCTTT. The chain uses TRBV2 and TRBJ1-1; TRBD1 agrees at 8 bases. Germline-derived CDR1 and CDR2 are SNHLY and FYNNEI. V lost 4 bases, J lost 1 base, and 2 bases stayed unmatched. This CDR3 has 14 amino acids.

The chain employs TRBV30 and TRBJ2-3; 13 nucleotides align to TRBD2. The V gene's germline CDR1 is GTSNPN and CDR2 SVGIG (reference sequence). The CDR3 extends over 15 amino acids. V dropped 4 bases and J dropped 1; count of bases not matched to a gene: 2. This chain's CDR3 is CAWTGTSGGTDTQYF. The CDR3 DNA follows: TGTGCCTGGACCGGGACTAGCGGGGGCACAGATACGCAGTATTTT.

This sequence joins TRBV4-1 and TRBJ2-6; maybe TRBD2 (5 bases). Per the germline V gene, CDR1 is MGHRA and CDR2 is YSYEKL. The ends were cut back, 0 bases at V and 4 bases at J, with 7 bases in the middle. The CDR3 extends over 15 amino acids. CDR3: CASSQDSGGANVLTF. The CDR3 DNA follows: TGCGCCAGCAGCCAAGATTCGGGGGGGGCCAACGTCCTGACTTTC.

V is TRBV18 and J is TRBJ2-3, with 14 bases that match TRBD2. The CDR3 is 17 residues long. J gave up 1 base and V 3 bases, and 3 bases lay outside the gene matches. Per germline, CDR1 KGHSH and CDR2 LQKENI. The CDR3 loop reads CASSPPGLAGGTDTQYF. CDR3 bases: TGTGCCAGCTCACCTCCGGGACTAGCGGGAGGCACAGATACGCAGTATTTT.

This sequence joins TRBV30 and TRBJ1-1, with D perhaps matching TRBD1 (6 bases). Germline CDR1 GTSNPN, CDR2 SVGIG (reference sequence). The V gene lost 0 bases and the J gene lost 4 bases, with 9 bases spanning the gap. The CDR3 is 13 amino acids. In DNA, the CDR3 is TGTGCCTGGAGTGTGGGGGGGGCCACTGAAGCTTTCTTT. Amino acid sequence: CAWSVGGATEAFF.

V usage is TRBV21-1 and J usage is TRBJ2-7; whether TRBD1, the table's D call, matches the DNA was not checked. TRBV21-1 is termed a pseudogene. The CDR3 sequence is 15 residues long. Here the CDR3 reads CASSKDRGGEYEQYF. As DNA, the CDR3 is TGTGCCAGCAGCAAAGACAGGGGTGGTGAGTACGAGCAGTACTTC.

V gene TRBV4-2 combines with J gene TRBJ2-5, with a weak D call TRBD1 (6 bases). The CDR3 is 14 residues long. V lost 0 bases and J lost 7, with 12 bases in between. CDR1 LGHNA and CDR2 YNFKEQ come from the germline V gene. The CDR3 DNA follows: TGTGCCAGCAGCCAAGAACCAGGGGCTGTGACCCAGTACTTC. Translation gives CASSQEPGAVTQYF.

The V gene is TRBV6-4, the J gene TRBJ2-1; 8 bases agree with TRBD2. V was clipped by 0 bases and J by 4 bases; unmatched bases: 5. Germline CDR1 is MRHNA and CDR2 is SNTAGT. This CDR3 contains 16 residues. The CDR3 nucleotides read TGTGCCAGCAGTGACTCCGGGGGGGAGGGATACAATGAGCAGTTCTTC. Translated: CASSDSGGEGYNEQFF.

The rearrangement links TRBV7-9 to TRBJ2-1, with a possible D match to TRBD2 (5 bases). The germline V gene has CDR1 SEHNR and CDR2 FQNEAQ (reference sequence). Trimming took 0 bases from V and 7 from J, leaving 10 bases between them. The CDR3 totals 14 residues. This chain's CDR3 is CASSLAGAPNEQFF. The CDR3 region has the DNA TGTGCCAGCAGCTTAGCGGGAGCCCCTAATGAGCAGTTCTTC.